The T cell receptor beta chain described here comes from a study of control samples from healthy donors and cancer patients. Measured with immunoSEQ multiplex PCR; TCRdb has only the in-frame clones, and not every one. The data contain 110,000 or so clones, roughly nine tenths of them singletons. The germline V gene has CDR1 SGHAT and CDR2 FQNNGV. V shed 6 bases, J shed 0 bases, and the junction held 6 bases outside the gene matches. The CDR3 is 16 amino acids. This chain joins TRBV11-2 and TRBJ2-1; TRBD1 aligns across 9 bases. This sequence originates from a man in his fifties in good health. Sequenced sample: blood. CDR3 coding DNA: TGTGCCAGCAGACCCGGGACAGGGAACTCCTACAATGAGCAGTTCTTC. This translates into CASRPGTGNSYNEQFF.